One and the same sample provided the 21 T cell receptor beta chains below, sequenced in a study of blood T cell repertoires in COVID-19. Measured with immunoSEQ multiplex PCR; TCRdb has only the in-frame clones, and not every one. The table includes fewer than 600,000 clones, 80% to 90% detected once. The sample taken for sequencing was peripheral blood. These receptors all come from a man aged 18-30 years with COVID-19, enrolled during active disease.

The rearrangement uses TRBV5-6 and TRBJ2-5; the D is unclear. Trimming removed 4 bases at V and 4 bases at J, with 8 bases between. The CDR3 has 12 residues. The germline CDR1 and CDR2 sequences are SGHDT and YYEEEE. The CDR3, as DNA: TGTGCCAGCAGCACATTTTCAGAGACCCAGTACTTC. This encodes CASSTFSETQYF.

The chain combines TRBV7-9 with TRBJ1-1; 11 positions agree with TRBD1. The length of the CDR3 is 16 residues. The V and J ends lost 7 bases and 4 bases, in that order; junction bases with no gene match: 11. The germline CDR1 and CDR2 sequences are SEHNR and FQNEAQ (reference sequence). The DNA for the CDR3 is TGTGCCAGCACCCAGACCCCCGGGACAGGGGGCACTGAAGCTTTCTTT. Translated: CASTQTPGTGGTEAFF.

With regard to this clone: The junction differs from germline at one of its ends, possibly a read error. The genes are TRBV7-7 and TRBJ2-5, with TRBD2 identical over 7 bases. Germline V gene sequence: CDR1 SSHAT, CDR2 FNYEAQ (reference sequence). This CDR3 is built from 14 residues. The CDR3 DNA reads as TGTGCTAGCAGCTTTGCGGGAGTTGGAGAGACCCAGTACTTC. Amino acid sequence: CASSFAGVGETQYF.

The chain joins TRBV25-1 to TRBJ1-1, with TRBD1 matching 8 bases. Trimming at V came to 4 bases and at J to 3 bases, leaving 7 bases not matched to a gene. In germline, CDR1 is MGHDK, CDR2 SYGVNS. This CDR3 has 15 amino acids. The CDR3 spells CASSVVQGADTEAFF. For the CDR3, the DNA is TGTGCCAGCAGTGTCGTTCAGGGGGCCGACACTGAAGCTTTCTTT.

The chain combines TRBV19 with TRBJ1-1; D remains ambiguous. The CDR3 loop spans 13 amino acids. CDR1 and CDR2 (germline): LNHDA, SQIVND (reference sequence). Deletions cut 5 bases from V and 3 bases from J, with 10 bases between. CDR3 in DNA: TGTGCCAGTAGTGGCCCGGGTCACACTGAAGCTTTCTTT. Its protein is CASSGPGHTEAFF.

The chain employs TRBV6-5 and TRBJ1-2; D may be TRBD1 (5 bases). This CDR3 is 13 amino acids long. Germline V gene lookup returns CDR1 MNHEY and CDR2 SVGAGI. The V gene lost 7 bases and the J gene lost 8 bases, with 17 bases spanning the gap. The CDR3 sequence is CASTPPGTTGYTF. The CDR3 DNA follows: TGTGCCAGCACCCCACCAGGGACTACCGGCTACACCTTC.

This clone came up once. The chain is built from TRBV30 and TRBJ2-2, with D maybe TRBD2 (7 bases). Per the germline V gene, CDR1 is GTSNPN and CDR2 is SVGIG (reference sequence). The ends were cut back, 5 bases at V and 6 bases at J, with 13 bases in the middle. CDR3 size: 13 residues. This chain's CDR3 is CAWERGASGELFF. Written as DNA, the CDR3 is TGTGCCTGGGAACGGGGGGCTTCCGGGGAGCTGTTTTTT.

The chain carries TRBV28 and TRBJ2-7; maybe TRBD2 (6 bases). Trimming stripped 8 bases from V and 0 bases from J, with 20 bases between. The CDR3 has 16 amino acids. The germline V gene has CDR1 MDHEN and CDR2 SYDVKM. Here the CDR3 DNA reads TGTGCCAGCCTCGAGGGGACTGCCGCGTTCTCCTACGAGCAGTACTTC. The encoded protein is CASLEGTAAFSYEQYF. The whole variable domain, filled in from reference TRBV28 and TRBJ2-7, reads DVKVTQSSRYLVKRTGEKVFLECVQDMDHENMFWYRQDPGLGLRLIYFSYDVKMKEKGDIPEGYSVSREKKERFSLILESASTNQTSMYLCASLEGTAAFSYEQYFGPGTRLTVT.

CDR3 DNA: TGTGCCTGGAGTCCCCTAGACGGGGAGCTGTTTTTT. Its protein is CAWSPLDGELFF. The chain couples TRBV30 to TRBJ2-2; no clear D gene. Germline-derived CDR1 and CDR2 are GTSNPN and SVGIG (reference sequence). V dropped 2 bases and J dropped 7 bases, with 8 bases sitting between them. The CDR3 has 12 residues. Full variable domain (missing parts from reference TRBV30 and TRBJ2-2): SQTIHQWPATLVQPVGSPLSLECTVEGTSNPNLYWYRQAAGRGLQLLFYSVGIGQISSEVPQNLSASRPQDRQFILSSKKLLLSDSGFYLCAWSPLDGELFFGEGSRLTVL.

This chain joins TRBV5-4 and TRBJ2-1; the match to TRBD2 covers 8 bases. CDR1 is SGHNT, CDR2 YYREEE, per germline (reference sequence). CDR3 length equals 14 residues. V lost 2 bases and J lost 8; bases outside the gene matches: 6. The CDR3 sequence: CASSFSAGGDEQFF. CDR3 DNA: TGTGCCAGCAGCTTCTCCGCCGGGGGGGATGAGCAGTTCTTC.

The J gene is TRBJ2-2, the V gene TRBV4-1; 12 bases are shared with TRBD2. The V and J ends lost 4 bases and 2 bases, in that order; junction bases with no gene match: 5. The CDR3 spans 17 residues. Per germline, CDR1 MGHRA and CDR2 YSYEKL. In nucleotides, the CDR3 is TGCGCCAGCAGCCTACGACTAGCGGGGGCAAACACCGGGGAGCTGTTTTTT. It encodes CASSLRLAGANTGELFF.

This clone was seen a single time. The J gene is TRBJ1-2, the V gene TRBV12-5; no clear D. Germline loops: CDR1 LGHNT, CDR2 FRNRAP. The V and J ends lost 1 base and 0 bases respectively, with 12 bases between them. The CDR3 is made up of 16 amino acids. CDR3 coding DNA: TGTGCTAGTGGTTTGGCCCCCGCGCATACTAACTATGGCTACACCTTC. Translating it yields CASGLAPAHTNYGYTF.

This clone has just one count. This rearrangement joins TRBV19 to TRBJ1-2; 9 nucleotides agree with TRBD1. Germline values: CDR1 LNHDA, CDR2 SQIVND (reference sequence). The junction had 12 bases not matched to a gene; V was cut back by 7 bases and J by 9 bases. The CDR3 loop spans 14 amino acids. CDR3 protein: CASTPGQGVWSYTF. In nucleotides, the CDR3 is TGTGCCAGTACGCCGGGACAGGGAGTTTGGAGCTACACCTTC.

The chain employs TRBV23-1 and TRBJ2-7; possibly TRBD1 for D (6 bases). TRBV23-1 is an ORF for which the function is uncertain. The CDR3 extends over 12 amino acids. V dropped 5 bases and J dropped 6 bases, with 11 bases sitting between them. The CDR3 nucleotides are TGCGCCAGCAGTGACAAGGACAGCGAGCAGTACTTC. This encodes CASSDKDSEQYF.

This chain connects TRBV5-1 to TRBJ2-7, with 10 nucleotides matching TRBD1. Germline V gene sequence: CDR1 SGHRS, CDR2 YFSETQ. The ends lost 4 bases at V and 5 bases at J; junction bases unmatched: 12. The CDR3 runs to 16 residues. The CDR3 sequence: CASSLRTGGRENEQYF. CDR3 coding DNA: TGCGCCAGCAGCCTCCGGACAGGGGGTAGAGAGAACGAGCAGTACTTC.

The V and J genes are TRBV6-5 and TRBJ2-7; 7 bases agree with TRBD1. The CDR3 contains 15 residues. The V segment lost 5 bases and the J segment 4 bases; nucleotides outside the gene matches: 11. Germline lookup yields CDR1 MNHEY and CDR2 SVGAGI. For the CDR3, the DNA is TGTGCCAGCAGTACGGACAGGCAAAACCCGTACGAGCAGTACTTC. Amino acids: CASSTDRQNPYEQYF.

The chain is built from TRBV19 and TRBJ1-1; 10 bases align to TRBD1. The CDR3 extends over 13 amino acids. The V and J ends lost 5 bases and 11 bases, in that order; junction bases with no gene match: 8. Per germline, CDR1 LNHDA and CDR2 SQIVND (reference sequence). The chain's CDR3 is CASSPDRGREAFF. The CDR3 region has the DNA TGTGCCAGTAGTCCTGACAGGGGGCGTGAGGCTTTCTTT. Full variable domain (remainder filled in from reference TRBV19 and TRBJ1-1): DGGITQSPKYLFRKEGQNVTLSCEQNLNHDAMYWYRQDPGQGLRLIYYSQIVNDFQKGDIAEGYSVSREKKESFPLTVTSAQKNPTAFYLCASSPDRGREAFFGQGTRLTVV.

In its sample, this clone was seen once. The genes are TRBV11-2 and TRBJ2-5; D may be TRBD1 (5 bases). Trimming cost V 6 bases and J 3 bases, with 17 bases left between them. The germline CDR1 and CDR2 sequences are SGHAT and FQNNGV. This CDR3 spans 15 amino acids. The CDR3 loop is CASRSTRQKEETQYF. CDR3 DNA sequence: TGTGCCAGCAGATCGACACGACAGAAAGAAGAGACCCAGTACTTC.

V is TRBV29-1 and J is TRBJ2-3, with 15 bases lining up with TRBD2. Trimming cost V 5 bases and J 6 bases; bases outside gene matches: 6. Germline-derived CDR1 and CDR2 are SQVTM and ANQGSEA. The CDR3 has 15 residues. CDR3 DNA sequence: TGCAGCGTTAAATGGACTAGCGGGAGGGCCGATACGCAGTATTTT. Protein sequence: CSVKWTSGRADTQYF.

The rearrangement joins TRBV5-8 to TRBJ1-1, with TRBD1 matching 9 bases. Losses at the gene ends were 2 bases for V and 7 bases for J; bases not matched to a gene: 6. Germline loops: CDR1 SGHTS, CDR2 YDEGEE. The CDR3 extends over 14 amino acids. The CDR3 spells CASSLQGARIEAFF. CDR3 DNA sequence: TGTGCCAGCAGCTTACAGGGGGCGCGGATTGAAGCTTTCTTT.

This clone was seen a single time. The chain carries TRBV19 and TRBJ1-5; D perhaps matches TRBD1 (6 bases). CDR3 length equals 16 residues. Germline V lookup: CDR1 LNHDA, CDR2 SQIVND (reference sequence). V was pared by 3 bases and J by 6 bases, with 18 bases between. The CDR3 protein is CASSIGGTGEGQPQHF. The CDR3 bases are TGTGCCAGTAGTATTGGGGGCACGGGTGAAGGTCAGCCCCAGCATTTT.